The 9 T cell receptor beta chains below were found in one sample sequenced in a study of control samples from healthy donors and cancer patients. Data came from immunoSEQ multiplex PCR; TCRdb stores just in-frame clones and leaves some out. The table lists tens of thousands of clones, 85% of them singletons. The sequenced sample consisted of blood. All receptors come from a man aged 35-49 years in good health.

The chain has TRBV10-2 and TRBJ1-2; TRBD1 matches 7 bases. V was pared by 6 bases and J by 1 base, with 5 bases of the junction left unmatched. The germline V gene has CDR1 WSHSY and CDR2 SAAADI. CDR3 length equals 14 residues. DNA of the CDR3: TGCGCCAGCAGACGGGACAGCTTTAACTATGGCTACACCTTC. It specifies CASRRDSFNYGYTF.

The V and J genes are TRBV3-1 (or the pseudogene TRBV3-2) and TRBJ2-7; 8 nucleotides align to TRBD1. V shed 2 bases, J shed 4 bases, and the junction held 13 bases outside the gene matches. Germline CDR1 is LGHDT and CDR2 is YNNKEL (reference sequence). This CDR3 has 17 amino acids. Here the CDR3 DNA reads TGTGCCAGCAGCCAACAGACAGGGGCCCCCCCCGTGTACGAGCAGTACTTC. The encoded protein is CASSQQTGAPPVYEQYF.

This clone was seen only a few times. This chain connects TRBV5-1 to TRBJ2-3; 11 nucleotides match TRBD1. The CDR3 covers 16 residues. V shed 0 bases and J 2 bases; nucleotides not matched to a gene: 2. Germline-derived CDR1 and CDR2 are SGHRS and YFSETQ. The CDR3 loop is CASSLEGQGVTDTQYF. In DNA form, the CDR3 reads TGCGCCAGCAGCTTGGAGGGACAGGGGGTCACAGATACGCAGTATTTT.

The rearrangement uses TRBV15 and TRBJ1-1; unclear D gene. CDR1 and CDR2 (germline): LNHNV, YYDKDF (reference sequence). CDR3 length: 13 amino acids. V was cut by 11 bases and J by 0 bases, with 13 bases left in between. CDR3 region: CASAGRLNTEAFF. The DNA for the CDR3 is TGTGCCTCCGCGGGGAGGCTGAACACTGAAGCTTTCTTT.

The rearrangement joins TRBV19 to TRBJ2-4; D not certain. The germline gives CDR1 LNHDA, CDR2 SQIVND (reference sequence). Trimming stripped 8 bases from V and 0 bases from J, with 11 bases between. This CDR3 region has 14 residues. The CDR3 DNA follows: TGTGCCAGTGCCATCCAGACAGCCAAAAACATTCAGTACTTC. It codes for CASAIQTAKNIQYF.

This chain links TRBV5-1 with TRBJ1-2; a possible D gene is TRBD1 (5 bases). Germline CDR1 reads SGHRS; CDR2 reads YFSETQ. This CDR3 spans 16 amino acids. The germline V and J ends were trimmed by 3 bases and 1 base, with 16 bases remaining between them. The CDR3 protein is CASSSTAGTFNYGYTF. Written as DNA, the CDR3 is TGCGCCAGCAGCTCGACGGCAGGGACCTTTAACTATGGCTACACCTTC. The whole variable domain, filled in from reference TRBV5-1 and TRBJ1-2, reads KAGVTQTPRYLIKTRGQQVTLSCSPISGHRSVSWYQQTPGQGLQFLFEYFSETQRNKGNFPGRFSGRQFSNSRSEMNVSTLELGDSALYLCASSSTAGTFNYGYTFGSGTRLTVV.

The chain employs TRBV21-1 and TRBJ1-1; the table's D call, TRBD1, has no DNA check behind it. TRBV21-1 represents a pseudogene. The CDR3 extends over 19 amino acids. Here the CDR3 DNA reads TGTGCCAGCAGCAAAGGTTTTCAGGGGGGCAGGGGAGCTCATGGTGAAGCTTTCTTT. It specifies CASSKGFQGGRGAHGEAFF.

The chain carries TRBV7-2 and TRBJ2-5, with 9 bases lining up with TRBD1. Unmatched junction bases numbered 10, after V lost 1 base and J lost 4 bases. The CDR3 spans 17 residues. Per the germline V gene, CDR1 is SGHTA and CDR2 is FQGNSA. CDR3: CASSLVSGTGSGETQYF. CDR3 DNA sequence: TGTGCCAGCAGCTTAGTCTCTGGGACAGGGTCAGGAGAGACCCAGTACTTC. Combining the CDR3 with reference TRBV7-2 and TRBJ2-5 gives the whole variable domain GAGVSQSPSNKVTEKGKDVELRCDPISGHTALYWYRQSLGQGLEFLIYFQGNSAPDKSGLPSDRFSAERTGGSVSTLTIQRTQQEDSAVYLCASSLVSGTGSGETQYFGPGTRLLVL.

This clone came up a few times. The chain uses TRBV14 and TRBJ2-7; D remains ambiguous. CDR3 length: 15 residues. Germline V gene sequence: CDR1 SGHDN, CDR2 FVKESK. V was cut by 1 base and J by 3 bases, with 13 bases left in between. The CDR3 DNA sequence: TGTGCCAGCAGCCAAGGCCCCTTGGGGATCTACGAGCAGTACTTC. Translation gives CASSQGPLGIYEQYF.